A selection of T cell receptor beta chains follows, all from one sample in a study of blood T cells in healthy people across ages. MiXCR, applied by TCRdb to the 5' RACE reads, yields one record per CDR3 protein. The sample lists 2 million or so distinct CDR3 sequences; around 48% were seen once. The specimen sequenced was blood. All receptors derive from a woman aged 40 to 50 in good health. CDR3s include the opening cysteine and the closing phenylalanine or tryptophan. Fields, in order: clone size, V gene, D gene, J gene, CDR3 protein, CDR3 DNA. A D gene is named only where the DNA matches it firmly. Rows may omit the clone size; those that give it use once, few, many or a size class.

clone_size: NA; v_call: TRBV20-1; d_call: NA; j_call: TRBJ1-2; cdr3_aa: CSAREGNLGYTF; cdr3_nt: TGCAGTGCTAGAGAAGGGAATCTTGGCTACACCTTC
clone_size: few; v_call: TRBV6-2/TRBV6-3; d_call: NA; j_call: TRBJ2-1; cdr3_aa: CASSSQAPDVNEQFF; cdr3_nt: TGTGCCAGCAGCTCTCAAGCACCGGATGTCAATGAGCAGTTCTTC
clone_size: NA; v_call: TRBV20-1; d_call: TRBD2; j_call: TRBJ2-1; cdr3_aa: CSAPAGTSGGNEQFF; cdr3_nt: TGCAGTGCTCCAGCCGGGACTAGCGGGGGAAATGAGCAGTTCTTC
clone_size: few; v_call: TRBV12-3/TRBV12-4; d_call: TRBD1; j_call: TRBJ2-7; cdr3_aa: CASSFRGPTYEQYF; cdr3_nt: TGCGCCAGCAGCTTCAGGGGGCCTACCTACGAGCAGTACTTC
clone_size: NA; v_call: TRBV7-2; d_call: TRBD2; j_call: TRBJ2-3; cdr3_aa: CASSAGLYTDTQYF; cdr3_nt: TGTGCCAGCAGCGCGGGACTATACACAGATACGCAGTATTTT
clone_size: NA; v_call: TRBV9; d_call: NA; j_call: TRBJ1-5; cdr3_aa: CASSRTQRGNQPQHF; cdr3_nt: TGTGCCAGCAGCCGAACTCAGAGGGGCAATCAGCCCCAGCATTTT
clone_size: NA; v_call: TRBV10-2; d_call: NA; j_call: TRBJ1-4; cdr3_aa: CASERGPGEKLFF; cdr3_nt: TGCGCCAGCGAACGGGGTCCGGGGGAAAAACTGTTTTTT
clone_size: NA; v_call: TRBV29-1; d_call: TRBD1; j_call: TRBJ2-7; cdr3_aa: CSAWDRGSDEQYF; cdr3_nt: TGCAGCGCTTGGGACAGGGGGTCTGACGAGCAGTACTTC
clone_size: NA; v_call: TRBV20-1; d_call: TRBD1; j_call: TRBJ1-2; cdr3_aa: CSARDHRDRVDGYTF; cdr3_nt: TGCAGTGCTAGAGACCACCGGGACAGGGTCGATGGCTACACCTTC
clone_size: NA; v_call: TRBV27; d_call: TRBD2; j_call: TRBJ2-1; cdr3_aa: CASSVLAGGDEQFF; cdr3_nt: TGTGCCAGCAGTGTACTAGCGGGGGGGGATGAGCAGTTCTTC
clone_size: few; v_call: TRBV20-1; d_call: NA; j_call: TRBJ2-5; cdr3_aa: CSARDFGGPTISWPSEETQYF; cdr3_nt: TGCAGTGCTAGAGATTTTGGGGGCCCCACAATTAGTTGGCCAAGTGAGGAGACCCAGTACTTC
clone_size: once; v_call: TRBV7-3; d_call: TRBD1; j_call: TRBJ1-1; cdr3_aa: CASSLLAGGVDTEAFF; cdr3_nt: TGTGCCAGCAGCTTACTTGCAGGGGGCGTTGACACTGAAGCTTTCTTT
clone_size: many; v_call: TRBV6-2/TRBV6-3; d_call: NA; j_call: TRBJ2-3; cdr3_aa: CASSYVGDTQYF; cdr3_nt: TGTGCCAGCAGTTACGTGGGGGATACGCAGTATTTT
clone_size: few; v_call: TRBV20-1; d_call: NA; j_call: TRBJ1-2; cdr3_aa: CSQPSGTNYGYTF; cdr3_nt: TGCAGCCAACCTTCCGGGACCAACTATGGCTACACCTTC
clone_size: few; v_call: TRBV7-2; d_call: TRBD2; j_call: TRBJ2-5; cdr3_aa: CASSQRGTPEETQYF; cdr3_nt: TGTGCCAGCAGCCAGCGGGGGACGCCCGAGGAGACCCAGTACTTC
clone_size: NA; v_call: TRBV29-1; d_call: NA; j_call: TRBJ2-3; cdr3_aa: CSDTDTQYF; cdr3_nt: TGCAGCGATACAGATACGCAGTATTTT
clone_size: NA; v_call: TRBV29-1; d_call: TRBD1; j_call: TRBJ1-5; cdr3_aa: CSVEEEGQQHF; cdr3_nt: TGCAGCGTTGAGGAGGAGGGACAGCAGCATTTT
clone_size: few; v_call: TRBV28; d_call: TRBD1; j_call: TRBJ2-1; cdr3_aa: CASRSGTGLASGSYNEQFF; cdr3_nt: TGTGCCAGCAGGTCCGGGACAGGCCTCGCTTCGGGTTCCTACAATGAGCAGTTCTTC
clone_size: many; v_call: TRBV2; d_call: NA; j_call: TRBJ2-5; cdr3_aa: CASSELETQYF; cdr3_nt: TGTGCCAGCAGTGAGTTGGAGACCCAGTACTTC
clone_size: NA; v_call: TRBV20-1; d_call: NA; j_call: TRBJ1-2; cdr3_aa: CSARDRMDYGYTF; cdr3_nt: TGCAGTGCTAGAGACCGGATGGACTATGGCTACACCTTC
clone_size: NA; v_call: TRBV5-6; d_call: NA; j_call: TRBJ2-1; cdr3_aa: CASSLKTKSSYNEQFF; cdr3_nt: TGTGCCAGCAGCTTAAAGACTAAGAGCTCCTACAATGAGCAGTTCTTC
clone_size: few; v_call: TRBV12-3/TRBV12-4; d_call: TRBD1; j_call: TRBJ2-1; cdr3_aa: CASSFAGQGANEQFF; cdr3_nt: TGTGCCAGCAGTTTCGCCGGACAGGGGGCGAATGAGCAGTTCTTC
clone_size: few; v_call: TRBV6-2/TRBV6-3; d_call: NA; j_call: TRBJ2-4; cdr3_aa: CASRPGRRGEQYF; cdr3_nt: TGTGCCAGCAGGCCGGGACGGAGAGGAGAGCAGTACTTC
clone_size: NA; v_call: TRBV3-1; d_call: TRBD2; j_call: TRBJ2-3; cdr3_aa: CASSQMGLPSTDTQYF; cdr3_nt: TGTGCCAGCAGCCAAATGGGACTACCTAGCACAGATACGCAGTATTTT
clone_size: few; v_call: TRBV27; d_call: NA; j_call: TRBJ2-6; cdr3_aa: CASSSRTTGANVLTF; cdr3_nt: TGTGCCAGCAGTTCCCGGACAACTGGGGCCAACGTCCTGACTTTC
clone_size: once; v_call: TRBV12-3/TRBV12-4; d_call: NA; j_call: TRBJ2-1; cdr3_aa: CASSLFGYYNEQFF; cdr3_nt: TGTGCCAGCAGTTTATTCGGGTACTACAATGAGCAGTTCTTC
clone_size: once; v_call: TRBV29-1; d_call: NA; j_call: TRBJ2-2; cdr3_aa: CSVEGFASGELFF; cdr3_nt: TGCAGCGTTGAGGGTTTTGCCTCCGGGGAGCTGTTTTTT
clone_size: NA; v_call: TRBV20-1; d_call: NA; j_call: TRBJ1-4; cdr3_aa: CSVVGSTNEKLFF; cdr3_nt: TGCAGTGTGGTCGGATCAACTAATGAAAAACTGTTTTTT
clone_size: NA; v_call: TRBV7-2; d_call: TRBD1; j_call: TRBJ1-2; cdr3_aa: CASSSPGQAGPNYGYTF; cdr3_nt: TGTGCCAGCAGCTCGCCGGGACAGGCTGGACCTAACTATGGCTACACCTTC
clone_size: NA; v_call: TRBV9; d_call: TRBD2; j_call: TRBJ2-1; cdr3_aa: CASSAAPPTSGVYNEQFF; cdr3_nt: TGTGCCAGCAGCGCCGCACCCCCTACTAGCGGGGTATACAATGAGCAGTTCTTC
clone_size: NA; v_call: TRBV20-1; d_call: NA; j_call: TRBJ1-2; cdr3_aa: CSAAGGLADYGYTF; cdr3_nt: TGCAGTGCCGCAGGCGGCTTGGCGGACTATGGCTACACCTTC
clone_size: NA; v_call: TRBV9; d_call: NA; j_call: TRBJ2-3; cdr3_aa: CASSGIDRDSTDTQYF; cdr3_nt: TGTGCCAGCAGCGGGATCGACAGAGATAGCACAGATACGCAGTATTTT
clone_size: few; v_call: TRBV20-1; d_call: NA; j_call: TRBJ2-7; cdr3_aa: CSARVVAYEQYF; cdr3_nt: TGCAGTGCTAGAGTCGTTGCATACGAGCAGTACTTC
clone_size: NA; v_call: TRBV24-1; d_call: TRBD2; j_call: TRBJ2-1; cdr3_aa: CATSDPLAGGRKQFF; cdr3_nt: TGTGCCACCAGTGATCCCCTAGCGGGGGGGCGCAAGCAGTTCTTC
clone_size: many; v_call: TRBV7-2; d_call: TRBD2; j_call: TRBJ2-5; cdr3_aa: CASTFRGGQETQYF; cdr3_nt: TGTGCCAGCACCTTTCGGGGGGGACAAGAGACCCAGTACTTC
clone_size: NA; v_call: TRBV20-1; d_call: NA; j_call: TRBJ1-2; cdr3_aa: CSASEGHYGYTF; cdr3_nt: TGCAGTGCTAGTGAGGGTCACTATGGCTACACCTTC
clone_size: few; v_call: TRBV21-1; d_call: NA; j_call: TRBJ2-7; cdr3_aa: CASSKAWLVLAGTTVEQYF; cdr3_nt: TGTGCCAGCAGCAAAGCTTGGCTTGTTCTAGCGGGTACTACGGTAGAGCAGTACTTC
clone_size: few; v_call: TRBV20-1; d_call: TRBD2; j_call: TRBJ2-1; cdr3_aa: CSANGLLAGGPINNEQFF; cdr3_nt: TGCAGTGCTAACGGTTTACTAGCGGGGGGGCCCATCAACAATGAGCAGTTCTTC
clone_size: few; v_call: TRBV5-1; d_call: NA; j_call: TRBJ2-7; cdr3_aa: CAGKLRKQGYHNYYEQYF; cdr3_nt: TGCGCCGGCAAGCTCCGTAAACAGGGATACCATAATTACTACGAGCAGTACTTC
clone_size: NA; v_call: TRBV6-5; d_call: TRBD1; j_call: TRBJ2-7; cdr3_aa: CASSFVDRANEQYF; cdr3_nt: TGTGCCAGCAGTTTCGTGGACAGGGCCAACGAGCAGTACTTC
clone_size: NA; v_call: TRBV5-1; d_call: NA; j_call: TRBJ2-1; cdr3_aa: CASSLAVGTDREQFF; cdr3_nt: TGCGCCAGCAGCTTGGCGGTAGGGACGGACCGGGAGCAGTTCTTC
clone_size: NA; v_call: TRBV4-1; d_call: NA; j_call: TRBJ2-7; cdr3_aa: CASSQEAYRSSYEQYF; cdr3_nt: TGCGCCAGCAGCCAAGAGGCCTACAGGAGCTCCTACGAGCAGTACTTC
clone_size: many; v_call: TRBV5-6; d_call: NA; j_call: TRBJ2-6; cdr3_aa: CASSLLRSGANVLTF; cdr3_nt: TGTGCCAGCAGCTTGCTCCGCTCTGGGGCCAACGTCCTGACTTTC
clone_size: NA; v_call: TRBV5-1; d_call: TRBD2; j_call: TRBJ2-7; cdr3_aa: CASSRTAGGTYEQYF; cdr3_nt: TGCGCCAGCAGCCGGACAGCGGGGGGAACCTACGAGCAGTACTTC
clone_size: few; v_call: TRBV4-1; d_call: TRBD1; j_call: TRBJ2-3; cdr3_aa: CASSRPGQPVLTDTQYF; cdr3_nt: TGCGCCAGCAGCCGACCGGGACAGCCAGTGCTCACAGATACGCAGTATTTT
clone_size: NA; v_call: TRBV6-2/TRBV6-3; d_call: NA; j_call: TRBJ2-1; cdr3_aa: CASSYLGGLGEQFF; cdr3_nt: TGTGCCAGCAGTTATTTGGGGGGACTGGGTGAGCAGTTCTTC
clone_size: NA; v_call: TRBV28; d_call: NA; j_call: TRBJ1-1; cdr3_aa: CASSPPALVGGAFF; cdr3_nt: TGTGCCAGCAGTCCCCCTGCCCTGGTAGGGGGAGCTTTCTTT
clone_size: few; v_call: TRBV20-1; d_call: NA; j_call: TRBJ2-7; cdr3_aa: CSAREGGRRSSYEQYF; cdr3_nt: TGCAGTGCTAGAGAAGGAGGAAGACGCTCCTCCTACGAGCAGTACTTC
clone_size: NA; v_call: TRBV3-1; d_call: NA; j_call: TRBJ1-1; cdr3_aa: CASSHDSPPQAFF; cdr3_nt: TGTGCCAGCAGCCACGACTCTCCCCCACAAGCTTTCTTT
clone_size: few; v_call: TRBV15; d_call: TRBD2; j_call: TRBJ2-3; cdr3_aa: CATSRAQRGVTDTQYF; cdr3_nt: TGTGCCACCAGCAGAGCCCAGCGGGGGGTCACAGATACGCAGTATTTT
clone_size: NA; v_call: TRBV4-2; d_call: NA; j_call: TRBJ2-7; cdr3_aa: CASSQERGATYEQYF; cdr3_nt: TGTGCCAGCAGCCAAGAAAGGGGGGCCACCTACGAGCAGTACTTC
clone_size: few; v_call: TRBV4-3; d_call: NA; j_call: TRBJ2-3; cdr3_aa: CASSRTPQGGSDTQYF; cdr3_nt: TGCGCCAGCAGCCGGACCCCTCAGGGGGGGTCAGATACGCAGTATTTT
clone_size: NA; v_call: TRBV27; d_call: NA; j_call: TRBJ1-5; cdr3_aa: CASKRRADQPQHF; cdr3_nt: TGTGCCAGCAAACGGAGGGCGGATCAGCCCCAGCATTTT